This paragraph covers one TCR beta chain sequence. Its antigen remains unidentified. These data come from a study of CD8+ T cells in alopecia areata. Study information: For 6 to 18 months, tofacitinib was taken, and 6 months off drug followed. Points from the study as a whole: The treated group had a single nonresponder, limiting CD8+ expansion-response conclusions.

Treatment specified: oral pan-JAK inhibitor, 5-10 mg twice daily. Punch biopsies of lesional scalp, plus peripheral blood, were taken from alopecia areata patients. There are 13 residues in the CDR3. V was cut by 5 bases and J by 4 bases, with 12 bases left in between. Germline V gene data show CDR1 as SGHVS and CDR2 as FNYEAQ. As the sequencing template, cDNA was produced by extracting RNA and reverse transcribing it. Produced via immunoSEQ multiplex PCR; TCRdb's table is partial and in-frame only. The repertoire holds approximately 210,000 clones, with roughly three fifths as singletons. The receptor was isolated from a human donor with alopecia areata. The sequenced sample was CD4+ T cells sorted from blood, obtained around week 46, from a patient treated with tofacitinib. The V call is TRBV7-6, the J call TRBJ2-7, with D possibly TRBD2 on 5 matching bases. The CDR3 is CASSPGTPYEQYF. The CDR3 region has the DNA TGTGCCAGCAGCCCGGGAACCCCATACGAGCAGTACTTC. Full variable domain (outside the CDR3, taken from reference TRBV7-6 and TRBJ2-7): GAGVSQSPRYKVTKRGQDVALRCDPISGHVSLYWYRQALGQGPEFLTYFNYEAQQDKSGLPNDRFSAERPEGSISTLTIQRTEQRDSAMYRCASSPGTPYEQYFGPGTRLTVT.